These T cell receptor beta chains were read from a single sample in a study of breast tumors, draining lymph nodes, adjacent tissues. MiXCR, applied by TCRdb to the multiplex PCR reads, yields one record per CDR3 protein. The sample consists of over 10,000 distinct CDR3 sequences, roughly 40% of them appearing once. Specimen: breast tumor tissue. The receptors here all came from a female donor with breast cancer. Some clones in this sample may be carry-over from other donors' samples. CDR3s leave out the opening cysteine and the closing phenylalanine or tryptophan.

j_call: TRBJ2-7
v_call: TRBV29-1
cdr3_aa: SVLNETYEQY

j_call: TRBJ2-7
v_call: TRBV7-2
cdr3_aa: ASSPCDSYEQY

j_call: TRBJ2-1
v_call: TRBV6-1
cdr3_aa: ASSEAGTSLDNEQF

j_call: TRBJ1-5
v_call: TRBV28
cdr3_aa: ASNRGSLGNQPQH

j_call: TRBJ2-7
v_call: TRBV2
cdr3_aa: ASSGEGYEQY

j_call: TRBJ2-7
v_call: TRBV5-1
cdr3_aa: ASRWGTAYEQY

j_call: TRBJ2-3
v_call: TRBV10-1
cdr3_aa: ASSGERDTDTQY

j_call: TRBJ2-1
v_call: TRBV7-3
cdr3_aa: ASSLIPSSGVGSSYNEQF

j_call: TRBJ2-1
v_call: TRBV7-2
cdr3_aa: ASSLGPAGGLSYNEQF

j_call: TRBJ2-3
v_call: TRBV10-1
cdr3_aa: ARGDVTSTDTQY

j_call: TRBJ1-2
v_call: TRBV20-1
cdr3_aa: SALHTNYGYT

j_call: TRBJ2-3
v_call: TRBV27
cdr3_aa: ASSRTGGTDTQY

j_call: TRBJ2-2
v_call: TRBV6-2/TRBV6-3
cdr3_aa: ASSYVGWQGELF

j_call: TRBJ2-1
v_call: TRBV7-2
cdr3_aa: ASSFVAADNEQF

j_call: TRBJ2-7
v_call: TRBV5-1
cdr3_aa: ASSRGLAGDEQY

j_call: TRBJ2-5
v_call: TRBV28
cdr3_aa: ASSNPPVRTQY

j_call: TRBJ1-2
v_call: TRBV7-8
cdr3_aa: ASSPSNYGYT

j_call: TRBJ2-7
v_call: TRBV18
cdr3_aa: ASSPLSGSSHEQY

j_call: TRBJ2-2
v_call: TRBV9
cdr3_aa: ASGVVPTGEPS

j_call: TRBJ2-5
v_call: TRBV20-1
cdr3_aa: SARGLWEGETQY

j_call: TRBJ1-4
v_call: TRBV6-1
cdr3_aa: ASRLNGQVF

j_call: TRBJ1-4
v_call: TRBV19
cdr3_aa: ASSARQDGGNEKLF

j_call: TRBJ2-1
v_call: TRBV2
cdr3_aa: ASKEELYNEQF

j_call: TRBJ2-5
v_call: TRBV9
cdr3_aa: ASSVAGGTRETQY

j_call: TRBJ2-3
v_call: TRBV7-2
cdr3_aa: ASSLTNLATGLNTQY

j_call: TRBJ2-7
v_call: TRBV7-2
cdr3_aa: ASSHPGQGAREQY

j_call: TRBJ2-1
v_call: TRBV7-7
cdr3_aa: ASSQGGFNEQF

j_call: TRBJ1-6
v_call: TRBV10-2
cdr3_aa: ASSDPGRPTPLH

j_call: TRBJ2-2
v_call: TRBV4-2
cdr3_aa: ANSGGMDTGELF

j_call: TRBJ2-1
v_call: TRBV30
cdr3_aa: AWSVPGRNNEQF

j_call: TRBJ2-3
v_call: TRBV7-9
cdr3_aa: ASRRVQTNTDTQY

j_call: TRBJ2-3
v_call: TRBV19
cdr3_aa: ASSPSRGTRY

j_call: TRBJ2-2
v_call: TRBV7-2
cdr3_aa: ASRLRTSGGANTGELF

j_call: TRBJ1-2
v_call: TRBV20-1
cdr3_aa: SARTWDSGYT

j_call: TRBJ2-1
v_call: TRBV19
cdr3_aa: ASSIARGLAGASQF

j_call: TRBJ2-1
v_call: TRBV14
cdr3_aa: ASGRVGLSSYNEQF

j_call: TRBJ2-4
v_call: TRBV20-1
cdr3_aa: SATSQRDDKNIQY

j_call: TRBJ2-5
v_call: TRBV12-3/TRBV12-4
cdr3_aa: ASSLFGGSETQY

j_call: TRBJ2-7
v_call: TRBV7-2
cdr3_aa: ASSSPFGGQY

j_call: TRBJ2-1
v_call: TRBV3-1
cdr3_aa: ASSQGLAGVSGNEQF

j_call: TRBJ2-5
v_call: TRBV5-1
cdr3_aa: ASSIQQEAQY

j_call: TRBJ1-3
v_call: TRBV6-2/TRBV6-3
cdr3_aa: ASSYPIGTLNSGNTIY

j_call: TRBJ2-3
v_call: TRBV25-1
cdr3_aa: ASSDTPTNTQY

j_call: TRBJ1-6
v_call: TRBV6-1
cdr3_aa: ASSEAENSPLH

j_call: TRBJ2-1
v_call: TRBV12-3/TRBV12-4
cdr3_aa: ASRSGTGINEQF

j_call: TRBJ2-7
v_call: TRBV20-1
cdr3_aa: SATNPQGSEQY

j_call: TRBJ2-5
v_call: TRBV7-2
cdr3_aa: ASSLEQGGRETQY

j_call: TRBJ2-1
v_call: TRBV9
cdr3_aa: ASSRKAGGRGEQF

j_call: TRBJ2-7
v_call: TRBV20-1
cdr3_aa: SVARGSSSYEQY

j_call: TRBJ2-3
v_call: TRBV9
cdr3_aa: ASSAGTGGADTQY

j_call: TRBJ1-6
v_call: TRBV30
cdr3_aa: AWSSVGAAGANSPLH

j_call: TRBJ2-2
v_call: TRBV6-1
cdr3_aa: ASRWLAANTGELL

j_call: TRBJ2-3
v_call: TRBV28
cdr3_aa: ASRRLAGGRTDTQY

j_call: TRBJ2-7
v_call: TRBV2
cdr3_aa: ASSGTESSYEQY

j_call: TRBJ2-1
v_call: TRBV7-2
cdr3_aa: ASSPWTGGNEQF

j_call: TRBJ2-2
v_call: TRBV10-3
cdr3_aa: AIKAGEGGGELF

j_call: TRBJ2-5
v_call: TRBV11-2
cdr3_aa: ASSLGSIRGRY

j_call: TRBJ2-3
v_call: TRBV20-1
cdr3_aa: SARVGREITDTQY